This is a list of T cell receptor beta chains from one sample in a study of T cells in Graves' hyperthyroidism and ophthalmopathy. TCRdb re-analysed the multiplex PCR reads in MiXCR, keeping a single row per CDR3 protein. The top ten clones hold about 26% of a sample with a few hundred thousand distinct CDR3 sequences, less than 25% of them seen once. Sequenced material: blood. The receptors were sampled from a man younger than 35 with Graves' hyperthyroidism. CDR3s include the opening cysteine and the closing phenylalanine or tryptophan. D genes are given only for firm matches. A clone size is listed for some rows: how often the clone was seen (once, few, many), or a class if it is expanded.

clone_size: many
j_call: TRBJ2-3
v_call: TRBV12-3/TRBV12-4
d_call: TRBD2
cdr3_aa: CASSPRLAGGDTQYF
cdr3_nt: TGTGCCAGCAGTCCTCGACTAGCGGGGGGAGATACGCAGTATTTT

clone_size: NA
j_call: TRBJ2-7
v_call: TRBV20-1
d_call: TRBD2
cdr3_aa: CSANLLAGSYEQYF
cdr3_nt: TGCAGTGCTAACCTACTAGCGGGAAGCTACGAGCAGTACTTC

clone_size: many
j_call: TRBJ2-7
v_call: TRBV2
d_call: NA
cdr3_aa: CASQEGFYEQYF
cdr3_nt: TGTGCCAGCCAAGAAGGGTTCTACGAGCAGTACTTC

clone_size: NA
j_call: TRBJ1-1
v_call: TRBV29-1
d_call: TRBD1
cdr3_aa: CSVRLGQSASMNTEAFF
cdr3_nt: TGCAGCGTCCGATTGGGACAGTCCGCATCCATGAACACTGAAGCTTTCTTT

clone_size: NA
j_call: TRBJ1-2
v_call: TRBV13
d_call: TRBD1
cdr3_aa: CASSPDRVSFSPHAVYYGYTF
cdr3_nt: TGTGCCAGCAGCCCTGACAGGGTTAGCTTCAGTCCGCACGCCGTCTACTATGGCTACACCTTC

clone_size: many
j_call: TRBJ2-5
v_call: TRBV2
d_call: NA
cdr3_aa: CASTRDLQGTQYF
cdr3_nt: TGTGCCAGCACCCGGGACCTCCAAGGGACCCAGTACTTC

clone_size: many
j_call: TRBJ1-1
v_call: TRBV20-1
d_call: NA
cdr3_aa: CSALGRAFF
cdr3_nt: TGCAGTGCTCTTGGACGGGCTTTCTTT

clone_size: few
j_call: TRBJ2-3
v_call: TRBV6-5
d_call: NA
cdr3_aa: CASSSPGTDTQYF
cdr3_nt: TGTGCCAGCAGTTCCCCTGGGACAGATACGCAGTATTTT

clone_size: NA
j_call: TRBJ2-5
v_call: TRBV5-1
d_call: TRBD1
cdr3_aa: CASSPASLTTGVGETQYF
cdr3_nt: TGCGCCAGCAGCCCCGCGTCTTTAACGACAGGGGTCGGAGAGACCCAGTACTTC

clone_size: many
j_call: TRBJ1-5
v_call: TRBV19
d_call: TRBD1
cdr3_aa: CASHGGQGEFQPQHF
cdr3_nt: TGTGCCAGCCATGGGGGACAGGGAGAATTTCAGCCCCAGCATTTT

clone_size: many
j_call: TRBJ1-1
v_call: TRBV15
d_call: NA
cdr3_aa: CATSRDLYRVGTEAFF
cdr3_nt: TGTGCCACCAGCAGAGATCTATACAGGGTGGGCACTGAAGCTTTCTTT

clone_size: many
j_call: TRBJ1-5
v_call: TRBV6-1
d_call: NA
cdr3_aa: CASSVERGPQHF
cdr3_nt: TGTGCCAGCAGTGTGGAACGTGGGCCCCAGCATTTT

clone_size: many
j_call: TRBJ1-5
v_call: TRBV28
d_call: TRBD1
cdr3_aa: CASSSRGLGNQPQHF
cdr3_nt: TGTGCCAGCAGTTCCAGGGGGCTGGGCAATCAGCCCCAGCATTTT

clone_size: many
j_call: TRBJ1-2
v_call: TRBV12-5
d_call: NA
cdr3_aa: CASGSIGGYGYTF
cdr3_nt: TGTGCTAGTGGTAGTATCGGCGGATATGGCTACACCTTC